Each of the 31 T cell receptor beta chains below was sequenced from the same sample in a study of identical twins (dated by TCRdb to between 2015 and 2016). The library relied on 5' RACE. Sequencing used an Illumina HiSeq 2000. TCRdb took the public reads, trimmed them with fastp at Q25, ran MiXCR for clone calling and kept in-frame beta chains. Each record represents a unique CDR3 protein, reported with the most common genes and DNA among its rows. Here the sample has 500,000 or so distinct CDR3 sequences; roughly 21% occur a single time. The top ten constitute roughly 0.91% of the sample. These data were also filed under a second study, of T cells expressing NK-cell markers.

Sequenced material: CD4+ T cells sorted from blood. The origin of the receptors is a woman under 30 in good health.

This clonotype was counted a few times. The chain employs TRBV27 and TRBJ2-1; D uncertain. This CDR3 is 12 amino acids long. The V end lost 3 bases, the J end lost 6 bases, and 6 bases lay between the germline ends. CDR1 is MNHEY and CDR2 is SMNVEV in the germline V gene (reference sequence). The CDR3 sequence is CASSFGRNEQFF. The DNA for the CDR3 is TGTGCCAGCAGTTTTGGACGCAATGAGCAGTTCTTC.

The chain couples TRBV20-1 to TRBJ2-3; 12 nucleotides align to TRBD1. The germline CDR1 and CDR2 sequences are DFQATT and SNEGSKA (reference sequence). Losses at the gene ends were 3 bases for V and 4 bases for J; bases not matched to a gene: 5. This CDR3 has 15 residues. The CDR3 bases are TGCAGTGCTAGTTATTGGGACAGGGGGCCAGATACGCAGTATTTT. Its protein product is CSASYWDRGPDTQYF.

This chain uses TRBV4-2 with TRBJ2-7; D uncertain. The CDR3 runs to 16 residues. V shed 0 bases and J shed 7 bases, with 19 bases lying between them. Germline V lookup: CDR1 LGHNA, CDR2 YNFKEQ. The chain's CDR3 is CASSQDRMAGPREQYF. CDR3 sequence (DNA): TGTGCCAGCAGCCAAGATAGGATGGCAGGCCCGCGGGAGCAGTACTTC.

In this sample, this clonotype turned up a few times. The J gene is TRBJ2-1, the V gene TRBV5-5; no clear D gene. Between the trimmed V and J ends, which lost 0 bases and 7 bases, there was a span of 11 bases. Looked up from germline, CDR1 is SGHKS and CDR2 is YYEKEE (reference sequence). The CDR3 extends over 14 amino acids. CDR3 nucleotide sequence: TGTGCCAGCAGCTTGGTGGGTAATATAAATGAGCAGTTCTTC. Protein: CASSLVGNINEQFF.

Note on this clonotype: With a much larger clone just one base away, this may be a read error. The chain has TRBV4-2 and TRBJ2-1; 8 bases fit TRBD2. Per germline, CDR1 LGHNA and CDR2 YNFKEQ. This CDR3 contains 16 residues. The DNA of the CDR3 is TGTGCCAGCAGCCAAGGAAGCGGGGGCTCCTACAATGAGCGGTTCTTC. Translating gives CASSQGSGGSYNERFF.

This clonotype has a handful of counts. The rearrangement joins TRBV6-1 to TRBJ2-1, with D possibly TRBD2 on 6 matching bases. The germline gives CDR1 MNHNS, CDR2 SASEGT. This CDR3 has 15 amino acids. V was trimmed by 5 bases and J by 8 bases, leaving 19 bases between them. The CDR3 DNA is TGTGCCAGCAGTCGAGGGAGGCCGGTCGGGGATGAGCAGTTCTTC. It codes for CASSRGRPVGDEQFF.

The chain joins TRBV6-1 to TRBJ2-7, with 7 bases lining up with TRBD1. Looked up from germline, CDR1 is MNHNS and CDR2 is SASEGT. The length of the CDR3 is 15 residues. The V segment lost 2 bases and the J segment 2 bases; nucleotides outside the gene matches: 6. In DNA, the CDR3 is TGTGCCAGCAGTGAAAGGACAGGCAGTACCTACGAGCAGTACTTC. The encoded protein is CASSERTGSTYEQYF.

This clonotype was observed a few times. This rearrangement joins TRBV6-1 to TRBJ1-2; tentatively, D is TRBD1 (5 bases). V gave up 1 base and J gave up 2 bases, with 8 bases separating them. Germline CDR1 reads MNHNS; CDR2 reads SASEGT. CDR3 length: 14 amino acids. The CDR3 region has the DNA TGTGCCAGCAGTGAAGAGGGACGAAACTATGGCTACACCTTC. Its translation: CASSEEGRNYGYTF.

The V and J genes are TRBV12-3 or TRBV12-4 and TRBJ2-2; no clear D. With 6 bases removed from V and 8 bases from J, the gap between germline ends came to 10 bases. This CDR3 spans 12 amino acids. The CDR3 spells CASRSVGGELFF. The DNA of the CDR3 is TGTGCCAGCAGATCGGTAGGAGGGGAGCTGTTTTTT.

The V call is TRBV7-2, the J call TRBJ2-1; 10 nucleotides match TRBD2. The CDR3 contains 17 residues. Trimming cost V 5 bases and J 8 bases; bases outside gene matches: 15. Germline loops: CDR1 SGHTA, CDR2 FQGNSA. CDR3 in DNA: TGTGCCAGCAGCCCGCGGTTAGGAGCGGGAGGGCCCTATGAGCAGTTCTTC. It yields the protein CASSPRLGAGGPYEQFF.

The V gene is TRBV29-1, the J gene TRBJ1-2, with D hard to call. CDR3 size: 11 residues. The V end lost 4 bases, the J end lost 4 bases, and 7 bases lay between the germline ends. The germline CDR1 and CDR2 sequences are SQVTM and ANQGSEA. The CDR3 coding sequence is TGCAGCGTTGGAGAAAGCTATGGCTACACCTTC. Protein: CSVGESYGYTF.

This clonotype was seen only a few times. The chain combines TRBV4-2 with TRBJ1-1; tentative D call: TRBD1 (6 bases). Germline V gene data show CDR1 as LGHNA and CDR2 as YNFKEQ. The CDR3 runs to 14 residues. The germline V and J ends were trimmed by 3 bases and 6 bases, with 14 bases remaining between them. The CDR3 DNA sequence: TGTGCCAGCAGCCATACCGGGACAACCGCTGAAGCTTTCTTT. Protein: CASSHTGTTAEAFF.

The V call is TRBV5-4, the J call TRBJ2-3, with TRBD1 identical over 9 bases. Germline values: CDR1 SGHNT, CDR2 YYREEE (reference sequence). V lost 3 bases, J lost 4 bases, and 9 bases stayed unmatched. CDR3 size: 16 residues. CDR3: CASSSPGTGLADTQYF. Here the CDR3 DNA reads TGTGCCAGCAGCTCCCCCGGGACAGGGTTGGCAGATACGCAGTATTTT.

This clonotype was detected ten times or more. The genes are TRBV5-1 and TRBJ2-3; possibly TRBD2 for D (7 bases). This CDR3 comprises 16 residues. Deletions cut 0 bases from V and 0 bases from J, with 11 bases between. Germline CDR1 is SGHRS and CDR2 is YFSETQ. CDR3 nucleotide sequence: TGCGCCAGCAGCTTGGGCGGGGGCCTGAGCACAGATACGCAGTATTTT. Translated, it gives CASSLGGGLSTDTQYF.

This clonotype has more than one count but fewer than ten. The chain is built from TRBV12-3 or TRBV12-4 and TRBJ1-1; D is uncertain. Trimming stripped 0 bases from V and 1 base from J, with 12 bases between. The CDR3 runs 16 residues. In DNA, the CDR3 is TGTGCCAGCAGTTTAGCGACACTTAAAGGGAACACTGAAGCTTTCTTT. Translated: CASSLATLKGNTEAFF.

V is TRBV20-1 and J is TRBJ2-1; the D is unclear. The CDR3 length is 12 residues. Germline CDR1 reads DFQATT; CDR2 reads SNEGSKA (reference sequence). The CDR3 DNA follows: TGCAGCTCGTATGCGATAGTGAATGAGCAGTTCTTC. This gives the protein CSSYAIVNEQFF.

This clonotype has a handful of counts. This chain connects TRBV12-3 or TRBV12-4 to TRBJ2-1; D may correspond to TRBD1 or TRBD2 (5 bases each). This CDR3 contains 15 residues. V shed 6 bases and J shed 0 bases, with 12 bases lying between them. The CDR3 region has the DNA TGTGCCAGCAGCACCGGGGCAAGCTCCTACAATGAGCAGTTCTTC. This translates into CASSTGASSYNEQFF.

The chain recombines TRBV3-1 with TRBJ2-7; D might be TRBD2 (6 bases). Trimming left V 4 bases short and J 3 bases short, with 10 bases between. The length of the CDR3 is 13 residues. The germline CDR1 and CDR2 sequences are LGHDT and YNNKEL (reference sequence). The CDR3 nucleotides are TGTGCCAGCAGCCGCATGACTAGCTACGAGCAGTACTTC. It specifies CASSRMTSYEQYF.

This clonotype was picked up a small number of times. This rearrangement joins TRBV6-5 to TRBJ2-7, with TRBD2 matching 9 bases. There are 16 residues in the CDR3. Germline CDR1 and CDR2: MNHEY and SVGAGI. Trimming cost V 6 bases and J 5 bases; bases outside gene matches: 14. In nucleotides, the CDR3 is TGTGCCAGCAGGTACAGGGGATACCAGCGGGAGGACGAGCAGTACTTC. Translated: CASRYRGYQREDEQYF.

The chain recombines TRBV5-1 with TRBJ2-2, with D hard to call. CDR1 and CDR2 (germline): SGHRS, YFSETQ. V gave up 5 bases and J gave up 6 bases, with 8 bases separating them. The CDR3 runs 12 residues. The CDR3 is CASRDFAGELFF. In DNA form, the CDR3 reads TGCGCCAGCAGAGATTTCGCCGGGGAGCTGTTTTTT. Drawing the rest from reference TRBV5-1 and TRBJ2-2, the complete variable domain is KAGVTQTPRYLIKTRGQQVTLSCSPISGHRSVSWYQQTPGQGLQFLFEYFSETQRNKGNFPGRFSGRQFSNSRSEMNVSTLELGDSALYLCASRDFAGELFFGEGSRLTVL.

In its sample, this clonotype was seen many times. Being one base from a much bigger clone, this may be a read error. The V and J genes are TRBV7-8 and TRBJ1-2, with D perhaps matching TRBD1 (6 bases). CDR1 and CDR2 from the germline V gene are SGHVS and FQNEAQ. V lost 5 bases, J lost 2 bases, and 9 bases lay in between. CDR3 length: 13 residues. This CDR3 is CASSPGQNYGYTF. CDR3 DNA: TGTGCCAGCAGCCCGGGACAAAACTATGGCTACACCTTC.

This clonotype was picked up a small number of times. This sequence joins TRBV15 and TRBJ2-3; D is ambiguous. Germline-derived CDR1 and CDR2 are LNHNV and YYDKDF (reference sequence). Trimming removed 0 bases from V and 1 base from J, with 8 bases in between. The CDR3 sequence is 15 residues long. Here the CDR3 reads CATSRDWVGTDTQYF. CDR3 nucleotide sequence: TGTGCCACCAGCAGAGACTGGGTCGGCACAGATACGCAGTATTTT. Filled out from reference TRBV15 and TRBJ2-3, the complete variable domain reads DAMVIQNPRYQVTQFGKPVTLSCSQTLNHNVMYWYQQKSSQAPKLLFHYYDKDFNNEADTPDNFQSRRPNTSFCFLDIRSPGLGDTAMYLCATSRDWVGTDTQYFGPGTRLTVL.

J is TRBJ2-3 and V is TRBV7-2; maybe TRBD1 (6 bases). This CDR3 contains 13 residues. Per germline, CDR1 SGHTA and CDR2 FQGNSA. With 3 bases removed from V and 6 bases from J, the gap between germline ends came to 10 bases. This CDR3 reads CASSFRGMDTQYF. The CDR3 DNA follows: TGTGCCAGCAGCTTCAGGGGCATGGATACGCAGTATTTT.

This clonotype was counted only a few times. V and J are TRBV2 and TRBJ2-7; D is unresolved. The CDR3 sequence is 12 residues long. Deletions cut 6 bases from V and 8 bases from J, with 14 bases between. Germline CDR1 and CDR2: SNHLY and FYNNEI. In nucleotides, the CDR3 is TGTGCCAGCAGGTGGGGTCTTCCTCAGCAGTACTTC. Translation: CASRWGLPQQYF.

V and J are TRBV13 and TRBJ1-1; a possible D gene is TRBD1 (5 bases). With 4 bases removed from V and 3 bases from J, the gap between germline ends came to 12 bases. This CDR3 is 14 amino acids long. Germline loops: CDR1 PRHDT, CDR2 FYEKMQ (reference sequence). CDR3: CASSYLGVDTEAFF. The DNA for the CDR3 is TGTGCCAGCAGCTACCTAGGGGTGGACACTGAAGCTTTCTTT.

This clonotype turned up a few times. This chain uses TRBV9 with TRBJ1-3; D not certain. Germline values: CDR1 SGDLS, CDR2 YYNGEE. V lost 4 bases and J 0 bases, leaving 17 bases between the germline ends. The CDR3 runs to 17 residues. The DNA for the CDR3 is TGTGCCAGCAGCTTAGGATTGGACTTACGCTCTGGAAACACCATATATTTT. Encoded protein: CASSLGLDLRSGNTIYF.

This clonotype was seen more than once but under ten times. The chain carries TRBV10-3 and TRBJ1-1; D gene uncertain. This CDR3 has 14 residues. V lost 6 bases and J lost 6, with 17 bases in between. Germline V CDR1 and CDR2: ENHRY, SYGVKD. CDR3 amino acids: CAIRSTGGSSEAFF. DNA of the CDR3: TGTGCCATCAGATCTACGGGAGGTAGCTCTGAAGCTTTCTTT.

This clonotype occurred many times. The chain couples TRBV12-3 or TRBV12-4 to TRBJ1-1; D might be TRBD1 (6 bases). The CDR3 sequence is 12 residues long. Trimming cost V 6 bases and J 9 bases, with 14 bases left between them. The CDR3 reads CASRPSGAQAFF. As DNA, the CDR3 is TGTGCCAGCAGACCCTCAGGGGCGCAAGCTTTCTTT.

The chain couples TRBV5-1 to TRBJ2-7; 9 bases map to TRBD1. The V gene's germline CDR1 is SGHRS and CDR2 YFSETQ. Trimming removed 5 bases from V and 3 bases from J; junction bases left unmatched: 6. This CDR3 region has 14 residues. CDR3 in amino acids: CASRRDRADYEQYF. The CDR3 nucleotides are TGCGCCAGCAGGAGGGACAGGGCTGACTACGAGCAGTACTTC.

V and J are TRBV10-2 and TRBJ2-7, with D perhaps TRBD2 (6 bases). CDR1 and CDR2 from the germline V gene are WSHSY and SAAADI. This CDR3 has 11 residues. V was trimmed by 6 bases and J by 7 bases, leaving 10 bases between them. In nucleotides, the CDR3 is TGCGCCAGCAGGGTAGCGGAGGAGCAGTACTTC. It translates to CASRVAEEQYF.

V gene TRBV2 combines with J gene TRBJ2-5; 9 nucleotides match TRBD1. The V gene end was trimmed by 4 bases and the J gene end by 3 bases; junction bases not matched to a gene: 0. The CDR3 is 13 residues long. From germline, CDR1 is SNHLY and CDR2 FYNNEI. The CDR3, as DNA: TGTGCCAGCAGTGGACAGGGGGAAGAGACCCAGTACTTC. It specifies CASSGQGEETQYF.